A single sample gave rise to the 25 T cell receptor beta chains below, sequenced in a study of radiation and T cells in renal cell carcinoma. Only in-frame clones appear in the TCRdb table, and some are missing; sequencing was by immunoSEQ multiplex PCR. The sample has around 140,000 clones; approximately 87% are singletons. Indicated time point: baseline pretreatment blood. Treatment: 15 Gy SBRT to primary tumor, nephrectomy 4 weeks later. Material: blood, obtained from a patient whose treatment included radiotherapy and nephrectomy. These receptors were obtained from a woman between 45 and 60 years old with renal cell carcinoma.

CDR3 residues: CASSQVPGREQYF. CDR3 nucleotide sequence: TGTGCCAGCAGCCAGGTTCCGGGGCGTGAGCAGTACTTC. The chain links TRBV7-2 to TRBJ2-7; D could derive from TRBD1 or TRBD2 (5 bases each). CDR1 SGHTA and CDR2 FQGNSA come from the germline V gene. The CDR3 loop spans 13 amino acids. Trimming shortened V by 5 bases and J by 7 bases, and 15 bases separated the two germline ends.

V is TRBV5-6 and J is TRBJ2-3, with D uncertain. The CDR3 has 16 residues. Germline V gene sequence: CDR1 SGHDT, CDR2 YYEEEE. The V gene lost 0 bases and the J gene lost 6 bases, with 17 bases spanning the gap. CDR3 nucleotide sequence: TGTGCCAGCAGCTTGGTAGGGCAGGTCACCAGGGATACGCAGTATTTT. Its protein is CASSLVGQVTRDTQYF.

The chain has TRBV6-5 and TRBJ2-1; D may be TRBD2 (5 bases). Germline V gene sequence: CDR1 MNHEY, CDR2 SVGAGI. Deletions cut 2 bases from V and 6 bases from J, with 11 bases between. There are 14 residues in the CDR3. The CDR3 here is CASSYPGLLNEQFF. CDR3 coding DNA: TGTGCCAGCAGTTACCCCGGACTTCTCAATGAGCAGTTCTTC.

In DNA form, the CDR3 reads TGTGCCAGCAGCTTAACTGGCCACGAGCAGTACTTC. This encodes CASSLTGHEQYF. The chain is built from TRBV7-3 and TRBJ2-7; D gene uncertain. From germline, CDR1 is SGHTA and CDR2 FQGTGA. Trimming stripped 0 bases from V and 5 bases from J, with 5 bases between. This CDR3 spans 12 amino acids. Complete variable domain (other parts from reference TRBV7-3 and TRBJ2-7): GAGVSQTPSNKVTEKGKYVELRCDPISGHTALYWYRQSLGQGPEFLIYFQGTGAADDSGLPNDRFFAVRPEGSVSTLKIQRTERGDSAVYLCASSLTGHEQYFGPGTRLTVT.

This clone was picked up one time. The DNA of the CDR3 is TGTGCCAGTACTCCCACTGGGAGGGGGGGCAATCAGCCCCAGCATTTT. Translated, it gives CASTPTGRGGNQPQHF. This rearrangement joins TRBV19 to TRBJ1-5; the D gene is possibly TRBD1 (6 bases). V was trimmed by 7 bases and J by 2 bases, leaving 18 bases between them. CDR1 LNHDA and CDR2 SQIVND come from the germline V gene (reference sequence). The CDR3 is 16 amino acids.

The sample holds one count of this clone. The chain combines TRBV27 with TRBJ2-5; TRBD1 matches 7 bases. J was trimmed by 3 bases and V by 5 bases; bases with no gene match: 9. CDR1 is MNHEY and CDR2 is SMNVEV in the germline V gene (reference sequence). The CDR3 length is 15 residues. The CDR3 DNA is TGTGCCAGCAGTGTTCGCGTAGGGACAGAAGAGACCCAGTACTTC. It specifies CASSVRVGTEETQYF.

For this clone: The junction shows a germline mismatch at one end, possibly a read error. The rearrangement links TRBV5-1 to TRBJ2-5, with 8 bases lining up with TRBD2. The CDR3 is 14 amino acids. CDR1 and CDR2 (germline): SGHRS, YFSETQ. CDR3 sequence reads: CASRAGVRSEAQYF. The CDR3 DNA sequence: TGCGCCAGCAGAGCGGGGGTGCGATCAGAGGCCCAGTACTTC.

The chain is built from TRBV30 and TRBJ1-2; D remains ambiguous. Germline V CDR1 and CDR2: GTSNPN, SVGIG (reference sequence). The CDR3 loop spans 14 amino acids. V dropped 0 bases and J dropped 8 bases, with 16 bases sitting between them. CDR3 coding DNA: TGTGCCTGGAGTGTAAAGGGTACCCTCGGCGGCTACACCTTC. This sequence encodes CAWSVKGTLGGYTF.

The chain combines TRBV7-2 with TRBJ2-4; 10 bases are a match to TRBD2. The CDR3 is 17 residues long. Germline trimming cut 0 bases from V and 7 bases from J; bases unmatched to any gene: 9. CDR1 is SGHTA and CDR2 is FQGNSA in the germline V gene. The CDR3 nucleotides are TGTGCCAGCAGCTTAGCTAGCGGGGGGCAAACTTCGAACATTCAGTACTTC. Protein: CASSLASGGQTSNIQYF.

The rearrangement links TRBV9 to TRBJ2-1, with 9 bases that match TRBD1. This CDR3 is built from 16 residues. J lost 7 bases, V lost 0 bases, and 8 bases had no gene match. Germline CDR1 is SGDLS and CDR2 is YYNGEE. In nucleotides, the CDR3 is TGTGCCAGCAGCGTAGATTTTACAGGGGGCAAGAATGAGCAGTTCTTC. It specifies CASSVDFTGGKNEQFF.

There are a few counts of this clone. V usage is TRBV25-1 and J usage is TRBJ1-2; 8 bases are a match to TRBD1. V gave up 6 bases and J gave up 6 bases; unmatched junction bases: 6. CDR3 size: 13 residues. The germline CDR1 and CDR2 sequences are MGHDK and SYGVNS. Here the CDR3 DNA reads TGTGCCAGCAGCATGACAGGGGCTGATGGCTACACCTTC. This sequence encodes CASSMTGADGYTF.

The V gene is TRBV5-4, the J gene TRBJ2-5; TRBD2 might be the D (5 bases). Trimming cost V 4 bases and J 2 bases, with 9 bases left between them. CDR1 SGHNT and CDR2 YYREEE come from the germline V gene (reference sequence). The CDR3 covers 13 residues. The CDR3 DNA reads as TGTGCCAGCAGCCTGACTATGCAAGAGACCCAGTACTTC. It translates to CASSLTMQETQYF.

The V call is TRBV18, the J call TRBJ1-5; D is uncertain. Per the germline V gene, CDR1 is KGHSH and CDR2 is LQKENI. This CDR3 has 14 residues. V was trimmed by 3 bases and J by 3 bases, leaving 9 bases between them. The CDR3 DNA follows: TGTGCCAGCTCACCGTCCTCTGCCAATCAGCCCCAGCATTTT. It specifies CASSPSSANQPQHF. Combining the CDR3 with reference TRBV18 and TRBJ1-5 gives the whole variable domain NAGVMQNPRHLVRRRGQEARLRCSPMKGHSHVYWYRQLPEEGLKFMVYLQKENIIDESGMPKERFSAEFPKEGPSILRIQQVVRGDSAAYFCASSPSSANQPQHFGDGTRLSIL.

CDR3 region: CASSIDRWDSNTGELFF. The CDR3 coding sequence is TGTGCCAGTAGTATAGATCGTTGGGACAGTAACACCGGGGAGCTGTTTTTT. The chain carries TRBV19 and TRBJ2-2; 7 bases are a match to TRBD1. The CDR3 consists of 17 residues. J lost 2 bases, V lost 0 bases, and 6 bases had no gene match. The germline V gene encodes CDR1 LNHDA and CDR2 SQIVND (reference sequence).

CDR3 sequence reads: CASSLVTGQGYGELFF. The CDR3 DNA reads TGTGCCAGCAGCTTAGTTACGGGACAGGGGTATGGGGAACTGTTTTTT. The chain is built from TRBV7-2 and TRBJ1-4, with 10 bases identical to TRBD1. CDR3 length equals 16 residues. Trimming at V came to 1 base and at J to 12 bases, leaving 11 bases not matched to a gene. The germline CDR1 and CDR2 sequences are SGHTA and FQGNSA.

The rearrangement joins TRBV10-2 to TRBJ2-7, with 13 nucleotides matching TRBD2. Per the germline V gene, CDR1 is WSHSY and CDR2 is SAAADI. V lost 5 bases, J lost 2 bases, and 3 bases stayed unmatched. CDR3 size: 15 residues. Here the CDR3 reads CASSRTSGGTYEQYF. As DNA, the CDR3 is TGCGCCAGCAGTAGGACTAGCGGGGGCACCTACGAGCAGTACTTC.

This clone has a handful of counts. V gene TRBV28 combines with J gene TRBJ1-2; no firm D call. CDR3 length: 13 amino acids. The germline V and J ends were trimmed by 4 bases and 4 bases, with 10 bases remaining between them. Germline assignment: CDR1 MDHEN and CDR2 SYDVKM. The CDR3 reads CASSSPTPYGYTF. The CDR3 DNA reads TGTGCCAGCAGTTCCCCCACACCCTATGGCTACACCTTC.

This chain uses TRBV27 with TRBJ1-1, with unresolved D. V was cut by 6 bases and J by 0 bases, with 8 bases left in between. The CDR3 covers 13 residues. Germline V gene sequence: CDR1 MNHEY, CDR2 SMNVEV (reference sequence). The DNA for the CDR3 is TGTGCCAGCAGCACCGTCCTGAACACTGAAGCTTTCTTT. Residues: CASSTVLNTEAFF.

This sequence joins TRBV6-6 and TRBJ2-7, with TRBD1 identical over 7 bases. The V gene end was trimmed by 5 bases and the J gene end by 5 bases; junction bases not matched to a gene: 15. The CDR3 length is 16 residues. CDR1 is MNHNY and CDR2 is SVGAGI in the germline V gene (reference sequence). Here the CDR3 DNA reads TGTGCCAGCAGTCCACCCGGGACAGTCGGGTCGGACGAGCAGTACTTC. Residues: CASSPPGTVGSDEQYF.

The chain recombines TRBV10-2 with TRBJ1-1, with D maybe TRBD1 (5 bases). The CDR3 has 15 residues. Trimming took off 3 bases at V and 5 bases at J, with 16 bases between the two ends. Germline loops: CDR1 WSHSY, CDR2 SAAADI. CDR3 in amino acids: CASSDPGRESTEAFF. CDR3 DNA sequence: TGCGCCAGCAGTGACCCAGGGCGGGAGAGTACTGAAGCTTTCTTT.

This clone has only one observation. The V and J genes are TRBV11-3 and TRBJ2-3; no clear D. CDR1 and CDR2 from the germline V gene are SGHNT and YENEEA. V was trimmed by 1 base and J by 4 bases, leaving 9 bases between them. This CDR3 contains 14 residues. Written as DNA, the CDR3 is TGTGCCAGCAGCTTAGGTGAGAGGTCAGATACGCAGTATTTT. Amino acid sequence: CASSLGERSDTQYF.

This clone has a single count. This chain joins TRBV6-5 and TRBJ2-3; possibly TRBD2 for D (6 bases). CDR3 size: 16 residues. The V and J ends lost 0 bases and 0 bases respectively, with 10 bases between them. Germline lookup yields CDR1 MNHEY and CDR2 SVGAGI. The CDR3 reads CASSYSTGTSTDTQYF. DNA for the CDR3: TGTGCCAGCAGTTACTCGACCGGGACTAGCACAGATACGCAGTATTTT.

The chain carries TRBV30 and TRBJ2-3; no clear D gene. Looked up from germline, CDR1 is GTSNPN and CDR2 is SVGIG (reference sequence). CDR3 size: 13 residues. V was clipped by 0 bases and J by 4 bases, with 8 bases between them. CDR3 protein: CAWSVTPADTQYF. The CDR3 nucleotides are TGTGCCTGGAGTGTAACTCCGGCAGATACGCAGTATTTT. The whole variable domain, remainder taken from reference TRBV30 and TRBJ2-3, is SQTIHQWPATLVQPVGSPLSLECTVEGTSNPNLYWYRQAAGRGLQLLFYSVGIGQISSEVPQNLSASRPQDRQFILSSKKLLLSDSGFYLCAWSVTPADTQYFGPGTRLTVL.

This chain uses TRBV10-3 with TRBJ2-7; the D gene could be TRBD1 or TRBD2 (5 bases each). CDR3 length: 17 amino acids. Germline loops: CDR1 ENHRY, CDR2 SYGVKD. V was shortened by 2 bases and J by 0 bases, with 17 bases between the two germline ends. The CDR3 spells CAISERGAASASYEQYF. For the CDR3, the DNA is TGTGCCATCAGTGAGAGAGGGGCCGCTTCGGCCTCCTACGAGCAGTACTTC.

The chain employs TRBV25-1 and TRBJ1-2; D is ambiguous. From germline, CDR1 is MGHDK and CDR2 SYGVNS. This CDR3 contains 13 residues. The ends were cut back, 5 bases at V and 3 bases at J, with 10 bases in the middle. This CDR3 is CASSWGSDYGYTF. The CDR3 nucleotides read TGTGCCAGCAGTTGGGGATCCGACTATGGCTACACCTTC.